Listed below are T cell receptor beta chains from one sample, sequenced in a study of cytomegalovirus exposure and HLA in healthy donors. The method was immunoSEQ multiplex PCR; TCRdb's version includes in-frame clones alone and lacks a portion of them. The listing records approximately 68,000 clones. The sample consisted of PBMCs. Receptors were obtained from a female donor in good health and CMV-seropositive. Both conserved end residues are trimmed from each CDR3.

v_call	j_call	cdr3_aa
TRBV5-1	TRBJ1-3	ASSLAAGVSGNTIY
TRBV4-2	TRBJ2-5	ASSPDNQETQY
TRBV7-2	TRBJ1-1	ASSIRLNTEAF
TRBV9	TRBJ2-1	ASNPGVTYNEQF
TRBV5-1	TRBJ1-2	ASSLQGRGYYT
TRBV7-2	TRBJ2-7	ASSIGSTPFSYEQY
TRBV7-6	TRBJ2-5	ASTNTHPGIRRPQETQY
TRBV19	TRBJ1-1	ASSIASVAGTMNTEAF
TRBV19	TRBJ1-1	ASSDLNTEAF
TRBV18	TRBJ1-2	ASSPPGYDSTYGYT
TRBV5-1	TRBJ2-7	ASSLVTAKYEQY
TRBV6-1	TRBJ2-7	ASSEKVAWAGYFYEQY
TRBV28	TRBJ2-5	ASSLLWGRQETQY
TRBV2	TRBJ2-3	ASIEWDTSDTQY
TRBV30	TRBJ1-1	AWSGQLNTEAF